This T cell receptor (beta chain) derives from a study of lymphopenia after photon versus proton radiotherapy. Study-level findings and limits: Photon-treated patients lost naive T cells and TCR diversity; proton-treated stayed stable.

Germline CDR1 is SGHNT and CDR2 is YENEEA. The CDR3 covers 15 residues. Deletions cut 1 base from V and 5 bases from J, with 11 bases between. Sequencing used immunoSEQ multiplex PCR; TCRdb keeps in-frame clones, though not all of them. The table includes 30,000 to 40,000 clones, around 82% detected once. Remarks on this clone: Its antigen is unknown.

This clonotype was obtained from a woman between 65 and 79 years old with pancreatic cancer. The V call is TRBV11-3, the J call TRBJ2-2; tentative D call: TRBD2 (6 bases). The specimen was peripheral blood, collected from a patient treated with proton-based radiotherapy. Here the CDR3 reads CASSLGGIKTGELFF. For the CDR3, the DNA is TGTGCCAGCAGCTTAGGCGGGATAAAGACCGGGGAGCTGTTTTTT.